Given below is one TCR beta chain in context. No antigen is known for it. This record belongs to a study of T cell responses to AZD1222 COVID-19 vaccine. General study results and limits: The repertoires were collected only after the peak T cell response.

Profiling relied on immunoSEQ multiplex PCR, and the TCRdb table lists in-frame clones only, not all of them. Of about 93,000 clones in the sample, 80% to 90% were seen once. The source was peripheral blood, collected on day 0 of AZD1222 vaccination. The TCR sequence derives from an adult in good health.

The CDR3, as DNA: TGTGCCAGCAGTGAATATAAAGTGGGGGCCGGGAACACCGGGGAGCTGTTTTTT. Translation gives CASSEYKVGAGNTGELFF. The chain joins TRBV25-1 to TRBJ2-2, with D perhaps matching TRBD1 (6 bases). The CDR3 totals 18 residues. Looked up from germline, CDR1 is MGHDK and CDR2 is SYGVNS. The V end lost 0 bases, the J end lost 1 base, and 15 bases lay between the germline ends.